The source of this TCR beta chain is a study of post-analysis software for immune sequencing data. Study results and caveats: The study found TRBV5-6, TRBV5-1 and TRBV20-1 among four to six TRBV segments more frequent in patients than controls. F measure grouped same-batch samples tightly together. There was significantly lower normalized Chao1 diversity in multiple sclerosis patients than in controls.

This CDR3 region has 13 residues. Trimming removed 2 bases at V and 0 bases at J, with 5 bases between. CDR1 SGHRS and CDR2 YFSETQ come from the germline V gene. This clonotype occurred a few times. Its antigen remains unknown. Tagging with unique molecular identifiers was a feature of the TCR beta cDNA libraries. Once 1 to 10 million T cells were used, some 500,000 cDNA molecules resulted. One entry per CDR3 protein, called by TCRdb with MiXCR from the PCR reads. The data show about 820,000 distinct CDR3 sequences, 53% seen once. The origin of this receptor is a girl under 18 with multiple sclerosis. V is TRBV5-1 and J is TRBJ1-2; D unresolved. The material sequenced was blood. In nucleotides, the CDR3 is TGCGCCAGCAGCTTATTAGCTAACTATGGCTACACCTTC. Translating gives CASSLLANYGYTF.